Following are 12 T cell receptor beta chains from one sample sequenced in a study of T cells in women clearing cervical HPV infection. Here immunoSEQ multiplex PCR was the method, and the copy in TCRdb shows in-frame clones only, minus some. This sample's table reports 30,000 or so clones. The material sequenced was blood buffy coat. These receptors all stem from a woman aged 18 to 75 with a cervical HPV16 infection that either progressed to CIN3+ or cleared (not recorded which).

As regards this clone: The sequenced fragment ends 3 residues before the CDR3 boundary, so the rest is inferred from the germline J gene. This chain uses TRBV11-3 with TRBJ1-3, with 7 bases lining up with TRBD1. With V trimmed by 5 bases and J by 4 bases, 5 bases remained unmatched. CDR3 length: 14 amino acids. Per germline, CDR1 SGHNT and CDR2 YENEEA. CDR3 in amino acids: CASSVTGVGNTIYF. The CDR3 DNA, read in part, is TGTGCCAGCAGCGTAACAGGGGTCGGAAACACC. The full variable domain, completed using reference TRBV11-3 and TRBJ1-3, is EAGVVQSPRYKIIEKKQPVAFWCNPISGHNTLYWYLQNLGQGPELLIRYENEEAVDDSQLPKDRFSAERLKGVDSTLKIQPAELGDSAVYLCASSVTGVGNTIYFGEGSWLTVV.

Details on this clone: The sequenced fragment ends 3 residues before the CDR3 boundary, so the rest is inferred from the germline J gene. J is TRBJ1-1 and V is TRBV19; tentatively, D is TRBD1 (5 bases). V lost 11 bases and J lost 4, with 23 bases in between. The CDR3 has 15 residues. The germline V gene has CDR1 LNHDA and CDR2 SQIVND (reference sequence). The CDR3 bases that were read are TGTGCCTCTTATAGGTTCTCGGGGGTCGTCACTGAA. Translation: CASYRFSGVVTE. The CDR3 in its entirety is CASYRFSGVVTEAFF.

Regarding this clone: The read halts 3 residues ahead of the CDR3 end, with the missing end drawn from the germline J gene. The chain couples TRBV2 to TRBJ2-7, with D perhaps TRBD1 (5 bases). There are 14 residues in the CDR3. With 2 bases removed from V and 2 bases from J, the gap between germline ends came to 10 bases. CDR1 SNHLY and CDR2 FYNNEI come from the germline V gene. CDR3 DNA, as far as it was read: TGTGCCAGCAGTGAACAGGGCCCAGCCTACGAG. It translates to CASSEQGPAYE. The whole CDR3 sequence reads CASSEQGPAYEQYF.

Worth noting for this clone: The read ends 3 residues shy of where the CDR3 ends; the end is completed using the germline J gene. V usage is TRBV29-1 and J usage is TRBJ2-1; D not resolved. The CDR3 is 9 amino acids. V was shortened by 7 bases and J by 7 bases, with 5 bases between the two germline ends. Germline lookup yields CDR1 SQVTM and CDR2 ANQGSEA. Partial CDR3 DNA: TGCAGCGCACAAAATGAG. It translates to CSAQNE. The CDR3 in its entirety is CSAQNEQFF.

The CDR3 region is CASSQDRGPYNEQFF. The part of the CDR3 DNA that was read is TGTGCCAGCAGCCAAGACAGGGGACCCTACAATGAG. The J gene is TRBJ2-1, the V gene TRBV14, with D possibly being TRBD1 (6 bases). The CDR3 end lies 3 residues beyond the end of the read and is filled in from the germline J gene. Trimming took off 0 bases at V and 2 bases at J, with 8 bases between the two ends. This CDR3 has 15 residues. The germline CDR1 and CDR2 sequences are SGHDN and FVKESK.

In regard to this clone: The CDR3 goes on 3 residues after the read ends, and that part is filled in from the germline J gene. The rearrangement uses TRBV20-1 and TRBJ2-3; possibly TRBD2 for D (6 bases). The germline gives CDR1 DFQATT, CDR2 SNEGSKA (reference sequence). The V end lost 6 bases, the J end lost 0 bases, and 10 bases lay between the germline ends. This CDR3 has 13 residues. The CDR3 loop reads CSAGDSSTDTQYF. Partial CDR3 DNA: TGCAGTGCGGGGGACTCCAGCACAGATACG.

On this clone: The observed sequence ends 3 residues before the CDR3 terminus, with the missing tail filled in from the germline J gene. The chain links TRBV14 to TRBJ2-7, with D tentatively TRBD2 (6 bases). This CDR3 is built from 17 residues. Germline CDR1 is SGHDN and CDR2 is FVKESK. Trimming left V 2 bases short and J 5 bases short, with 22 bases between. CDR3 sequence: CASSQSRGTFVMDEQYF. Partial CDR3 DNA: TGTGCCAGCAGCCAATCACGGGGGACCTTTGTTATGGACGAG.

Worth noting for this clone: The read ends 3 residues early relative to the CDR3; the germline J gene fills the gap. V gene TRBV2 combines with J gene TRBJ1-5, with D possibly TRBD1 on 6 matching bases. Trimming shortened V by 7 bases and J by 9 bases, and 16 bases separated the two germline ends. The CDR3 runs 13 residues. The germline V gene encodes CDR1 SNHLY and CDR2 FYNNEI. CDR3 DNA (partial): TGTGCCAGCAAAAGCGGGGGGGCCGGGCCC. Its translation: CASKSGGAGP. The full-length CDR3 reads as CASKSGGAGPQHF. The full variable domain, in which reference TRBV2 and TRBJ1-5 provide the parts outside the CDR3, is EPEVTQTPSHQVTQMGQEVILRCVPISNHLYFYWYRQILGQKVEFLVSFYNNEISEKSEIFDDQFSVERPDGSNFTLKIRSTKLEDSAMYFCASKSGGAGPQHFGDGTRLSIL.

To note about this clone: The CDR3 extends 3 residues past the end of the read, so its final part is completed from the germline J gene. The chain employs TRBV7-2 and TRBJ1-5, with unresolved D. Trimming pared 0 bases from V and 4 bases from J, leaving 7 bases between. Germline-derived CDR1 and CDR2 are SGHTA and FQGNSA. The CDR3 loop spans 14 amino acids. Partial CDR3 DNA: TGTGCCAGCAGCTTAGCCTATCGGAATCAGCCC. It is translated as CASSLAYRNQP. The whole CDR3 is CASSLAYRNQPQHF.

Worth noting for this clone: The CDR3 extends 3 residues past the end of the read, so its final part is completed from the germline J gene. The chain couples TRBV7-6 to TRBJ2-3; TRBD2 matches at 9 bases. Losses at the gene ends were 3 bases for V and 1 base for J; bases not matched to a gene: 5. The length of the CDR3 is 16 residues. The V gene's germline CDR1 is SGHVS and CDR2 FNYEAQ. The CDR3 sequence is CASSFGLAGRTDTQYF. The DNA read from the CDR3 is TGTGCCAGCAGCTTTGGCCTAGCGGGACGCACAGATACG.

In the case of this clone: The read is 3 residues too short to cover the CDR3 end, so that end is filled in from the germline J gene. This rearrangement joins TRBV29-1 to TRBJ2-3; 7 bases fit TRBD1. Trimming at V came to 6 bases and at J to 4 bases, leaving 13 bases not matched to a gene. Germline V gene lookup returns CDR1 SQVTM and CDR2 ANQGSEA. The CDR3 runs 15 residues. The CDR3 bases that were read are TGCAGCGTCTCACGGTTAAATACAGGGGCAGATACG. It yields the protein CSVSRLNTGADT. The full-length CDR3 reads as CSVSRLNTGADTQYF.

Points on this clone: The read ends 3 residues early relative to the CDR3; the germline J gene fills the gap. The chain is built from TRBV5-4 and TRBJ2-5, with TRBD1 as a possible D gene (7 bases). Trimming took off 3 bases at V and 3 bases at J, with 9 bases between the two ends. The CDR3 covers 13 residues. Per the germline V gene, CDR1 is SGHNT and CDR2 is YYREEE (reference sequence). The sequenced CDR3 bases are TGTGCCAGCAGCTCCAGGGGGGAAGAGACC. It translates to CASSSRGEET. The CDR3 in full is CASSSRGEETQYF.